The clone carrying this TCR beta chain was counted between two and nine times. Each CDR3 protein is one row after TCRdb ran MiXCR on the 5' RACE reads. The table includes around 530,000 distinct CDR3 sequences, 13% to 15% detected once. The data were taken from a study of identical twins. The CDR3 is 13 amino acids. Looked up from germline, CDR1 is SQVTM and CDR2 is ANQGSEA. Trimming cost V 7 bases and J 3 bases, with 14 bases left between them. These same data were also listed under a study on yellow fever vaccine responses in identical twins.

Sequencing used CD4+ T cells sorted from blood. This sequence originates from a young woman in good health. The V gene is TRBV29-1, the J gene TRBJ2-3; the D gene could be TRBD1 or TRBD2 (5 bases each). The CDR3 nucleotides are TGCAGCGGGATAAGGGACCTGACAGATACGCAGTATTTT. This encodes CSGIRDLTDTQYF.